This record concerns one T cell receptor beta chain sequence. The data are from a study of blood T cell repertoires in COVID-19. Study-wide background: The study drew acute and convalescent COVID-19 samples from the United States, Italy and Spain.

Trimming removed 3 bases at V and 1 base at J, with 14 bases between. Germline V gives CDR1 MNHNS, CDR2 SASEGT. The CDR3 sequence is 16 residues long. As originally analysed: Reference gene primer amplification gave estimated nucleated cell counts. Sequencing used immunoSEQ multiplex PCR; TCRdb keeps in-frame clones, though not all of them. The V and J calls and clone size are taken from that table; D and trimming were inferred from the DNA. The table has 150,000 or so clones, 87% seen once. The chain combines TRBV6-1 with TRBJ2-3, with D maybe TRBD1 (6 bases). This TCR was recovered from an elderly man with acute or convalescent COVID-19. Material for sequencing was peripheral blood. CDR3 region: CASSDRTVRRTDTQYF. The CDR3 DNA reads as TGTGCCAGCAGTGACAGGACAGTACGGCGCACAGATACGCAGTATTTT.